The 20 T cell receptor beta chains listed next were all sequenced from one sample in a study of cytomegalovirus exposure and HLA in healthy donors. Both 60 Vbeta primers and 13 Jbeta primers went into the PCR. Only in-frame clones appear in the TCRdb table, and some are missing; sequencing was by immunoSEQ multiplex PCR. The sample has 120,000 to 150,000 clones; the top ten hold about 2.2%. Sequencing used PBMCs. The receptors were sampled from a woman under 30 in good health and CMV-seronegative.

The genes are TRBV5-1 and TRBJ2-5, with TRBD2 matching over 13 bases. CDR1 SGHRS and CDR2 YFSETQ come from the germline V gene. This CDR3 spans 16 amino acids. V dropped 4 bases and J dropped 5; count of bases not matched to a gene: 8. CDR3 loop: CASSPGLAGEVETQYF. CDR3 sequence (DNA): TGCGCCAGCAGCCCAGGACTAGCGGGAGAGGTGGAGACCCAGTACTTC.

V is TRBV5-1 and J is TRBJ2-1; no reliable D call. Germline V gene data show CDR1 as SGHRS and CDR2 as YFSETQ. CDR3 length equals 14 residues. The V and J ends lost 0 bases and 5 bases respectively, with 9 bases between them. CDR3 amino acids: CASSLAGAHNEQFF. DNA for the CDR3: TGCGCCAGCAGCTTGGCTGGAGCCCACAATGAGCAGTTCTTC.

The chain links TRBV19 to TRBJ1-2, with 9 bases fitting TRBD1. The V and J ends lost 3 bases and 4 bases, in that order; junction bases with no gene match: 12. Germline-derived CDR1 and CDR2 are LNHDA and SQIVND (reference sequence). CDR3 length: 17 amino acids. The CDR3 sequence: CASSIAFSGTGIYGYTF. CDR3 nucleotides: TGTGCCAGTAGTATCGCCTTTTCCGGGACAGGGATCTATGGCTACACCTTC.

This CDR3 reads CASSRIAGVYETQYF. The CDR3 DNA sequence: TGTGCCAGCAGCAGAATAGCGGGAGTATATGAGACCCAGTACTTC. The chain combines TRBV7-3 with TRBJ2-5, with TRBD2 matching over 9 bases. The CDR3 spans 15 residues. CDR1 is SGHTA and CDR2 is FQGTGA in the germline V gene. The J segment lost 5 bases and the V segment lost 5 bases, leaving 9 bases of the junction unmatched. Based on the CDR3 plus reference TRBV7-3 and TRBJ2-5, the full variable domain is GAGVSQTPSNKVTEKGKYVELRCDPISGHTALYWYRQSLGQGPEFLIYFQGTGAADDSGLPNDRFFAVRPEGSVSTLKIQRTERGDSAVYLCASSRIAGVYETQYFGPGTRLLVL.

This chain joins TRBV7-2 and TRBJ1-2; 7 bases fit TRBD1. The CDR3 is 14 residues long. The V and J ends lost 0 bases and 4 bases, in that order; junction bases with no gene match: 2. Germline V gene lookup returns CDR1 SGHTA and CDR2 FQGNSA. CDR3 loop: CASSLAGTVYGYTF. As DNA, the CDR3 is TGTGCCAGCAGCTTAGCAGGGACAGTCTATGGCTACACCTTC. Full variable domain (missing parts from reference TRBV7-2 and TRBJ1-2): GAGVSQSPSNKVTEKGKDVELRCDPISGHTALYWYRQSLGQGLEFLIYFQGNSAPDKSGLPSDRFSAERTGGSVSTLTIQRTQQEDSAVYLCASSLAGTVYGYTFGSGTRLTVV.

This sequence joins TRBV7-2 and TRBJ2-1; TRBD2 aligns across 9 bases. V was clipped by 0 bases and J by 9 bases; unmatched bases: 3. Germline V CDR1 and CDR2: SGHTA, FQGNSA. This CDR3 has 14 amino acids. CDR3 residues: CASSLASGRTEQFF. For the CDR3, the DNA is TGTGCCAGCAGCTTAGCTAGCGGGAGAACTGAGCAGTTCTTC.

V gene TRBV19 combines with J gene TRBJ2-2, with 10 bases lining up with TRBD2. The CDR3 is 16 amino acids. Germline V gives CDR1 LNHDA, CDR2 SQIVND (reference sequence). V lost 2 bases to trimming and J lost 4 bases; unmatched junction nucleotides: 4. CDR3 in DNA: TGTGCCAGTAGTATACGCCTAGCGGGAGTCACCGGGGAGCTGTTTTTT. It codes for CASSIRLAGVTGELFF.

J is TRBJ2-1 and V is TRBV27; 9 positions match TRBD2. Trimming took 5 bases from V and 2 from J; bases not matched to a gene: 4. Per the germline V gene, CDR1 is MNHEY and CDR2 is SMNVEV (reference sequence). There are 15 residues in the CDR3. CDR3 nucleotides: TGTGCCAGCAGTGCGGGAGGGCGTGCCTACAATGAGCAGTTCTTC. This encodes CASSAGGRAYNEQFF.

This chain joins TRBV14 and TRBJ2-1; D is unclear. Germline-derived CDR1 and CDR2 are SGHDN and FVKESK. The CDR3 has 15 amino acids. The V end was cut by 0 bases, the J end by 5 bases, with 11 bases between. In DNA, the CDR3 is TGTGCCAGCAGCCAAGAAACTATTCCACACAATGAGCAGTTCTTC. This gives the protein CASSQETIPHNEQFF.

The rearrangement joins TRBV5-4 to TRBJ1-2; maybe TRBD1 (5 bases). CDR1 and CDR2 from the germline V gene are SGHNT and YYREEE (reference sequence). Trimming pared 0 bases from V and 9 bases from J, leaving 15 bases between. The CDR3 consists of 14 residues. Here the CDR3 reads CASSLAGGGSSYTF. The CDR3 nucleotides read TGTGCCAGCAGCTTGGCCGGGGGGGGGAGTAGCTACACCTTC.

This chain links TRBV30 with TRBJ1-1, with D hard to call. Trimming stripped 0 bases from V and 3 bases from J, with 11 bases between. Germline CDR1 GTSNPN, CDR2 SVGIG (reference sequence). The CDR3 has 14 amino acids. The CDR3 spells CAWSVRGFDTEAFF. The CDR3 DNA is TGTGCCTGGAGTGTAAGAGGATTCGACACTGAAGCTTTCTTT. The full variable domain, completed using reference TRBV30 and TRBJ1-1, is SQTIHQWPATLVQPVGSPLSLECTVEGTSNPNLYWYRQAAGRGLQLLFYSVGIGQISSEVPQNLSASRPQDRQFILSSKKLLLSDSGFYLCAWSVRGFDTEAFFGQGTRLTVV.

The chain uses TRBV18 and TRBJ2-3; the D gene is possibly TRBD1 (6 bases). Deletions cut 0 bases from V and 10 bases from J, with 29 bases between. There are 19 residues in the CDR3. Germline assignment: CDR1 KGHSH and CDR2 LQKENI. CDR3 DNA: TGTGCCAGCTCACCACCGTTTACCCGGGACAAAGGACTCTTTCGATCGCAGTATTTT. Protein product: CASSPPFTRDKGLFRSQYF. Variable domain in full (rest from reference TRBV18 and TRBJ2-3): NAGVMQNPRHLVRRRGQEARLRCSPMKGHSHVYWYRQLPEEGLKFMVYLQKENIIDESGMPKERFSAEFPKEGPSILRIQQVVRGDSAAYFCASSPPFTRDKGLFRSQYFGPGTRLTVL.

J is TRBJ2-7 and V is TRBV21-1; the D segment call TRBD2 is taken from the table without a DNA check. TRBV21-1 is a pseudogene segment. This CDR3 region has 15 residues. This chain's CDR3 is CASSNPRTEIYEQYV. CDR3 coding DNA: TGTGCCAGCAGCAATCCTCGGACTGAGATTTACGAGCAGTACGTC.

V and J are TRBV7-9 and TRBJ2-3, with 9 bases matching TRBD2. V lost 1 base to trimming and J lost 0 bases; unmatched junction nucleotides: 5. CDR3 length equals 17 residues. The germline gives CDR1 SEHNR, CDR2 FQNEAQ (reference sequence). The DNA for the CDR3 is TGTGCCAGCAGCTTAGATTTAGCGGGGGCTAGCACAGATACGCAGTATTTT. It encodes CASSLDLAGASTDTQYF.

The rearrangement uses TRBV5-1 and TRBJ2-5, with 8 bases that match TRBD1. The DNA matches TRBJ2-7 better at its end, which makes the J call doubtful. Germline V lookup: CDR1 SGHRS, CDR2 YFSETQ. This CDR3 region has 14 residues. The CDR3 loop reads CASSWGTGGDEQYF. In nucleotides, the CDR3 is TGCGCCAGCAGCTGGGGGACAGGAGGGGACGAGCAGTACTTC.

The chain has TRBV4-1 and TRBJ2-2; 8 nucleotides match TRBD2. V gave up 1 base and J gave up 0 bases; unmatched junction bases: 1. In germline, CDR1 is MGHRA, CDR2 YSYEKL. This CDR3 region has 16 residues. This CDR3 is CASSQAGGANTGELFF. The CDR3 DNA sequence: TGCGCCAGCAGCCAAGCGGGAGGGGCGAACACCGGGGAGCTGTTTTTT.

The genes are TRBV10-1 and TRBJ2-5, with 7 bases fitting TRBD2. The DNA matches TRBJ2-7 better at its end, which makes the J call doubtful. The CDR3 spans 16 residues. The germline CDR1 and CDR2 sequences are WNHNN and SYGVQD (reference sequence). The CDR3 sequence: CASSESGVAGVSEQYF. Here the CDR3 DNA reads TGCGCCAGCAGTGAGTCGGGTGTGGCGGGAGTTAGCGAGCAGTACTTC.

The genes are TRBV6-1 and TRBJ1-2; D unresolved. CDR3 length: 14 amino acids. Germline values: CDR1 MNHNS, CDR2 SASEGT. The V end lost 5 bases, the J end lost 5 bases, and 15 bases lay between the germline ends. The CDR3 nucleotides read TGTGCCAGCAGTACGGTAGTAGAATATTATGGCTACACCTTC. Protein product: CASSTVVEYYGYTF.

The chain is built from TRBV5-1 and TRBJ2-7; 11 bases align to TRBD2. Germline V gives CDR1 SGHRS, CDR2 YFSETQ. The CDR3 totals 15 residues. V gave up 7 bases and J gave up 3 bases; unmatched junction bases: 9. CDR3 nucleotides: TGCGCCAGCTTTGATCTAGCGGGAGGCCTCTACGAGCAGTACTTC. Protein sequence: CASFDLAGGLYEQYF.

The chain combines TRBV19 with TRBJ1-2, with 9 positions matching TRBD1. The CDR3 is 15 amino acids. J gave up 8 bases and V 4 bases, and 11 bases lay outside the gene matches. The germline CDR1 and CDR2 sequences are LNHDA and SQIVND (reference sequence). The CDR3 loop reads CASSTGQGRQGGYTF. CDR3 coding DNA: TGTGCCAGTAGTACAGGACAGGGGCGTCAGGGGGGCTACACCTTC.